This TCR beta chain stems from a study of CD8 T cells in Susac syndrome. Germline V gives CDR1 SEHNR, CDR2 FQNEAQ (reference sequence). The CDR3 has 17 residues. V lost 1 base, J lost 5 bases, and 19 bases lay in between. Random hexamers served to reverse transcribe roughly 0.5 to 1 ug RNA. TCRdb re-derived calls from the immunoSEQ multiplex PCR reads in MiXCR, one entry per CDR3 protein. The sample contains about 300,000 distinct CDR3 sequences, around 83% of which appear only once. This sequence was found in a human donor with multiple sclerosis. Sequencing input: CD8+ T cells from PBMCs. This rearrangement joins TRBV7-9 to TRBJ2-3; D may be TRBD2 (5 bases). The CDR3 DNA reads TGTGCCAGCAGCTTAGGGCCCCGAAGCGGAGGCGGAGATACGCAGTATTTT. This codes for CASSLGPRSGGGDTQYF.